A single sample is the source of the 21 T cell receptor beta chains below, sequenced in a study of blood T cell repertoires in COVID-19 (dated by TCRdb to the early 2020s). To prepare the library, the immunoSEQ multiplex PCR assay was applied. TCRdb's version of the immuneACCESS table is confined to in-frame rearrangements and falls short of the full clone set. An unresolved V gene accounts for under half of the shortfall where checked; the remainder is of unknown origin. The sample contains 350,000 to 450,000 clones, approximately 81% of them found a single time. The ten most abundant clones make up more than 3% of the sample. The sequenced sample consisted of peripheral blood. The source is a woman aged 18-29 years with acute or convalescent COVID-19.

This chain connects TRBV7-3 to TRBJ2-3; TRBD2 is a possible D gene (5 bases). The CDR3 has 17 amino acids. CDR1 and CDR2 from the germline V gene are SGHTA and FQGTGA. V dropped 1 base and J dropped 2 bases, with 16 bases sitting between them. CDR3 sequence: CASSLNFGGPHTDTQYF. CDR3 nucleotides: TGTGCCAGCAGCTTAAACTTCGGAGGCCCTCACACAGATACGCAGTATTTT.

The chain links TRBV7-8 to TRBJ1-1; D not certain. Germline V gene sequence: CDR1 SGHVS, CDR2 FQNEAQ. Trimming stripped 10 bases from V and 3 bases from J, with 6 bases between. The CDR3 covers 10 residues. The CDR3 here is CATQDTEAFF. The CDR3 DNA sequence: TGTGCCACCCAGGACACTGAAGCTTTCTTT.

This chain joins TRBV20-1 and TRBJ2-3; 12 nucleotides align to TRBD2. Germline V lookup: CDR1 DFQATT, CDR2 SNEGSKA (reference sequence). There are 15 residues in the CDR3. V shed 3 bases and J 4 bases; nucleotides not matched to a gene: 5. CDR3 bases: TGCAGTGCTAGTAATCTAGCGGGAGGGTCAGATACGCAGTATTTT. It specifies CSASNLAGGSDTQYF.

This clone was recorded once. The V and J genes are TRBV27 and TRBJ1-1; D call uncertain. With 8 bases removed from V and 0 bases from J, the gap between germline ends came to 13 bases. The CDR3 has 14 residues. Germline CDR1 is MNHEY and CDR2 is SMNVEV (reference sequence). CDR3 coding DNA: TGTGCCAGCCGTAGAGGGTACATGAACACTGAAGCTTTCTTT. As protein: CASRRGYMNTEAFF.

V gene TRBV7-9 combines with J gene TRBJ1-3; TRBD1 agrees at 9 bases. V trimming: 4 bases; J trimming: 4 bases; junction bases outside the gene matches: 8. The CDR3 is 16 amino acids. Germline V gene sequence: CDR1 SEHNR, CDR2 FQNEAQ (reference sequence). The DNA of the CDR3 is TGTGCCAGCAGCTCCAAGGACAGGGGCAACGGAAACACCATATATTTT. This sequence encodes CASSSKDRGNGNTIYF.

The V and J genes are TRBV27 and TRBJ1-1; no clear D gene. Trimming stripped 6 bases from V and 6 bases from J, with 17 bases between. From germline, CDR1 is MNHEY and CDR2 SMNVEV (reference sequence). The CDR3 length is 14 residues. CDR3 sequence reads: CASSLTRDSSEAFF. The DNA of the CDR3 is TGTGCCAGCAGCCTCACCCGGGATTCATCTGAAGCTTTCTTT.

The gene calls are TRBV4-1 and TRBJ1-1, with D tentatively TRBD1 (6 bases). Germline V CDR1 and CDR2: MGHRA, YSYEKL. CDR3 size: 14 residues. V lost 4 bases to trimming and J lost 5 bases, with 14 bases between them. The CDR3 protein is CASSLQGHGTEAFF. CDR3 nucleotide sequence: TGCGCCAGCAGCCTTCAGGGGCATGGGACTGAAGCTTTCTTT.

The chain combines TRBV18 with TRBJ2-7, with TRBD2 matching over 11 bases. Germline values: CDR1 KGHSH, CDR2 LQKENI. V lost 3 bases and J lost 0; bases outside the gene matches: 1. CDR3 length: 15 residues. The CDR3 sequence: CASSPGLADSYEQYF. DNA of the CDR3: TGTGCCAGCTCACCGGGACTAGCGGACTCCTACGAGCAGTACTTC. The whole variable domain, filled in from reference TRBV18 and TRBJ2-7, reads NAGVMQNPRHLVRRRGQEARLRCSPMKGHSHVYWYRQLPEEGLKFMVYLQKENIIDESGMPKERFSAEFPKEGPSILRIQQVVRGDSAAYFCASSPGLADSYEQYFGPGTRLTVT.

A few counts support this clone. The chain combines TRBV28 with TRBJ2-3; 10 positions match TRBD2. The V gene end was trimmed by 3 bases and the J gene end by 2 bases; junction bases not matched to a gene: 11. The CDR3 has 18 amino acids. Germline values: CDR1 MDHEN, CDR2 SYDVKM. The CDR3 loop reads CASSFLPGLAEYTDTQYF. CDR3 nucleotides: TGTGCCAGCAGTTTTCTTCCTGGACTAGCGGAGTACACAGATACGCAGTATTTT.

The rearrangement joins TRBV5-4 to TRBJ2-5, with D perhaps TRBD2 (6 bases). The ends were cut back, 3 bases at V and 5 bases at J, with 11 bases in the middle. There are 13 residues in the CDR3. Germline lookup yields CDR1 SGHNT and CDR2 YYREEE (reference sequence). CDR3 region: CASSWGVGETQYF. The DNA of the CDR3 is TGTGCCAGCAGCTGGGGGGTTGGGGAGACCCAGTACTTC.

The chain joins TRBV14 to TRBJ1-4; D is uncertain. With 3 bases removed from V and 8 bases from J, the gap between germline ends came to 19 bases. The CDR3 runs 16 residues. Per germline, CDR1 SGHDN and CDR2 FVKESK. DNA for the CDR3: TGTGCCAGCAGCCACCCTAAGGGAGGGTTACAGGAAAAACTGTTTTTT. Amino acid sequence: CASSHPKGGLQEKLFF.

The chain carries TRBV28 and TRBJ1-1; D is perhaps TRBD1 (6 bases). This CDR3 comprises 12 residues. Germline values: CDR1 MDHEN, CDR2 SYDVKM. The V end lost 10 bases, the J end lost 7 bases, and 16 bases lay between the germline ends. DNA of the CDR3: TGTGCCACTGGGGGCCGGACGGGTGAAGCTTTCTTT. Protein sequence: CATGGRTGEAFF.

V is TRBV28 and J is TRBJ1-5; tentatively, D is TRBD1 (6 bases). The CDR3 runs to 14 residues. V was pared by 2 bases and J by 2 bases, with 7 bases between. Germline V gives CDR1 MDHEN, CDR2 SYDVKM. The CDR3: CASSLRTGNQPQHF. The DNA for the CDR3 is TGTGCCAGCAGTTTAAGGACAGGCAATCAGCCCCAGCATTTT.

With regard to this clone: Distinct nucleotide sequences in the sample also encode this CDR3. The chain's CDR3 is CASSIGGRNTEAFF. CDR3 nucleotide sequence: TGTGCCAGTAGTATAGGGGGGCGGAACACTGAAGCTTTCTTT. The gene calls are TRBV19 and TRBJ1-1, with a weak D call TRBD1 (6 bases). The CDR3 extends over 14 amino acids. V was shortened by 1 base and J by 1 base, with 7 bases between the two germline ends. Looked up from germline, CDR1 is LNHDA and CDR2 is SQIVND (reference sequence).

This clone showed up just a few times. The chain recombines TRBV7-9 with TRBJ2-1; the match to TRBD1 covers 7 bases. This CDR3 has 13 residues. CDR1 SEHNR and CDR2 FQNEAQ come from the germline V gene (reference sequence). J gave up 6 bases and V 1 base, and 0 bases lay outside the gene matches. The CDR3 reads CASSLGQGNEQFF. The DNA of the CDR3 is TGTGCCAGCAGCTTAGGACAGGGCAATGAGCAGTTCTTC. Together with reference TRBV7-9 and TRBJ2-1, the CDR3 gives the full variable domain: DTGVSQNPRHKITKRGQNVTFRCDPISEHNRLYWYRQTLGQGPEFLTYFQNEAQLEKSRLLSDRFSAERPKGSFSTLEIQRTEQGDSAMYLCASSLGQGNEQFFGPGTRLTVL.

The J gene is TRBJ2-2, the V gene TRBV3-1 (or the pseudogene TRBV3-2); no clear D. In germline, CDR1 is LGHDT, CDR2 YNNKEL (reference sequence). V was pared by 4 bases and J by 6 bases, with 15 bases between. CDR3 size: 15 residues. CDR3 coding DNA: TGTGCCAGCAGCCTCAAGCTAGGTTTTGCCGGGGAGCTGTTTTTT. As protein: CASSLKLGFAGELFF.

This chain joins TRBV28 and TRBJ1-1, with D possibly TRBD1 on 5 matching bases. Germline loops: CDR1 MDHEN, CDR2 SYDVKM. The ends were cut back, 6 bases at V and 5 bases at J, with 16 bases in the middle. This CDR3 region has 14 residues. CDR3 protein: CASSRLDSLTEAFF. For the CDR3, the DNA is TGTGCCAGCAGCCGCCTCGACAGTCTTACTGAAGCTTTCTTT.

This rearrangement joins TRBV25-1 to TRBJ1-1; TRBD1 might be the D (5 bases). V was pared by 2 bases and J by 4 bases, with 14 bases between. Germline V gene sequence: CDR1 MGHDK, CDR2 SYGVNS. This CDR3 spans 15 amino acids. DNA for the CDR3: TGTGCCAGCAGTGAAGACGGCAGGGCTACCACTGAAGCTTTCTTT. This encodes CASSEDGRATTEAFF. The entire variable domain, with the rest obtained from reference TRBV25-1 and TRBJ1-1, is as follows: EADIYQTPRYLVIGTGKKITLECSQTMGHDKMYWYQQDPGMELHLIHYSYGVNSTEKGDLSSESTVSRIRTEHFPLTLESARPSHTSQYLCASSEDGRATTEAFFGQGTRLTVV.

V gene TRBV4-1 combines with J gene TRBJ2-1, with 10 nucleotides matching TRBD2. Per the germline V gene, CDR1 is MGHRA and CDR2 is YSYEKL. V lost 6 bases, J lost 7 bases, and 9 bases stayed unmatched. This CDR3 contains 15 residues. The CDR3 loop reads CASRTTSGARNEQFF. In nucleotides, the CDR3 is TGCGCCAGCAGAACAACTAGCGGGGCGAGGAATGAGCAGTTCTTC.

V gene TRBV6-5 combines with J gene TRBJ1-5, with a tentative D call TRBD1 (6 bases). The CDR3 covers 14 residues. V was cut by 4 bases and J by 5 bases, with 12 bases left in between. Per the germline V gene, CDR1 is MNHEY and CDR2 is SVGAGI. CDR3 protein: CASSSGTRDQPQHF. DNA of the CDR3: TGTGCCAGCAGTTCCGGGACACGAGATCAGCCCCAGCATTTT.

The V and J genes are TRBV10-3 and TRBJ2-1, with D maybe TRBD1 (5 bases). V was shortened by 6 bases and J by 5 bases, with 11 bases between the two germline ends. Germline CDR1 is ENHRY and CDR2 is SYGVKD. The CDR3 sequence is 13 residues long. CDR3 coding DNA: TGTGCCATCAGCAGGGTGCTTGACAATGAGCAGTTCTTC. Amino acids: CAISRVLDNEQFF.